A single sample gave rise to the 9 T cell receptor beta chains below, sequenced in a study of early stage breast cancer tumors. The table came from immunoSEQ multiplex PCR; TCRdb's copy has only in-frame clones and leaves some out. The sample holds about 69,000 clones; approximately 84% are singletons and the top ten take approximately 4.5%. Sequencing was done on a sample of blood. The receptor set was obtained from a person aged 40-50 years with breast cancer.

V usage is TRBV5-1 and J usage is TRBJ2-1, with D possibly TRBD2 on 6 matching bases. Germline V gene sequence: CDR1 SGHRS, CDR2 YFSETQ. The CDR3 length is 15 residues. V lost 2 bases and J 1 base, leaving 10 bases between the germline ends. CDR3 sequence reads: CASSLTGTSYNEQFF. CDR3 DNA sequence: TGCGCCAGCAGCTTAACCGGGACTTCCTACAATGAGCAGTTCTTC.

In its sample, this clone was seen a few times. The chain uses TRBV7-9 and TRBJ2-1, with D unclear. The CDR3 extends over 11 amino acids. Germline V gene lookup returns CDR1 SEHNR and CDR2 FQNEAQ (reference sequence). The V and J ends lost 5 bases and 7 bases respectively, with 6 bases between them. As DNA, the CDR3 is TGTGCCAGCAGCGATAGGAATGAGCAGTTCTTC. Translating gives CASSDRNEQFF.

The rearrangement uses TRBV30 and TRBJ2-7; D gene ambiguous. Germline V gene data show CDR1 as GTSNPN and CDR2 as SVGIG (reference sequence). V lost 0 bases and J lost 11, with 11 bases in between. The CDR3 totals 11 residues. CDR3 in DNA: TGTGCCTGGAGTGTACACAGCCCCAAGTACTTC. This translates into CAWSVHSPKYF.

The chain joins TRBV27 to TRBJ2-3; 15 bases are shared with TRBD2. CDR3 length: 19 residues. Germline V gene data show CDR1 as MNHEY and CDR2 as SMNVEV (reference sequence). V lost 6 bases to trimming and J lost 5 bases; unmatched junction nucleotides: 15. CDR3 DNA: TGTGCCAGCAGCCAAGGACTAGCGGGAGGGCCCGTTCGTATAGATACGCAGTATTTT. Translated: CASSQGLAGGPVRIDTQYF.

The count of this clone is one. The rearrangement links TRBV28 to TRBJ2-2; 8 bases fit TRBD2. Per the germline V gene, CDR1 is MDHEN and CDR2 is SYDVKM. This CDR3 is 15 amino acids long. V shed 3 bases and J 5 bases; nucleotides not matched to a gene: 5. The CDR3 nucleotides are TGTGCCAGCAGTTTTAGCGGGATAGAAACCGGGGAGCTGTTTTTT. It encodes CASSFSGIETGELFF.

This chain links TRBV27 with TRBJ1-2; no clear D gene. Trimming removed 2 bases from V and 10 bases from J, with 14 bases in between. This CDR3 is built from 13 residues. Germline CDR1 and CDR2: MNHEY and SMNVEV (reference sequence). CDR3 nucleotides: TGTGCCAGCAGTTTACGTCTTGGAGAGCACTACACCTTC. This sequence encodes CASSLRLGEHYTF.

This clone was counted a single time. The rearrangement joins TRBV25-1 to TRBJ1-2; D call uncertain. The V end lost 1 base, the J end lost 0 bases, and 9 bases lay between the germline ends. This CDR3 has 15 amino acids. From germline, CDR1 is MGHDK and CDR2 SYGVNS. The CDR3 sequence is CASSELRGTNYGYTF. CDR3 DNA: TGTGCCAGCAGTGAATTACGGGGTACTAACTATGGCTACACCTTC.

The rearrangement joins TRBV27 to TRBJ2-7; D perhaps matches TRBD2 (6 bases). The V end lost 7 bases, the J end lost 0 bases, and 10 bases lay between the germline ends. CDR1 is MNHEY and CDR2 is SMNVEV in the germline V gene (reference sequence). This CDR3 is built from 13 residues. The CDR3: CASKRLDSYEQYF. The DNA for the CDR3 is TGTGCCAGCAAGCGACTAGACTCCTACGAGCAGTACTTC.

In its sample, this clone was seen a few times. The chain recombines TRBV7-9 with TRBJ2-7; D perhaps matches TRBD2 (6 bases). The V gene's germline CDR1 is SEHNR and CDR2 FQNEAQ (reference sequence). The V end was cut by 1 base, the J end by 4 bases, with 11 bases between. The CDR3 is 14 residues long. CDR3 sequence reads: CASSLGGEEYEQYF. In DNA form, the CDR3 reads TGTGCCAGCAGCTTAGGGGGGGAGGAGTACGAGCAGTACTTC.